The T cell receptor beta chain described here comes from a study of T cell responses to AZD1222 COVID-19 vaccine. Produced via immunoSEQ multiplex PCR; TCRdb's table is partial and in-frame only. The data hold 95,000 to 110,000 clones, with roughly 93% observed a single time. Study-wide points: Seropositive AZD1222 recipients at baseline numbered only five to seven. Reports say nearly half of spike-specific TCRs go after unmutated variant regions. Spike-specific TCR breadth and depth both grew after two AZD1222 doses. Females made up more of the donors, who were largely white British, and clonal diversity may have come out too low.

For this clone: Its target is unknown.

Deletions cut 4 bases from V and 6 bases from J, with 12 bases between. Germline V gene lookup returns CDR1 GTSNPN and CDR2 SVGIG (reference sequence). This CDR3 is built from 12 residues. This TCR was sampled from an adult in good health. V usage is TRBV30 and J usage is TRBJ1-2, with D unclear. Sequenced here: peripheral blood, sampled on day 0 of AZD1222 vaccination. CDR3 nucleotides: TGTGCCTGGAAAGCAGGCCGGGATGGCTACACCTTC. Translation gives CAWKAGRDGYTF.